This T cell receptor (beta chain) was sequenced in a study of blood T cell repertoires in COVID-19. Study-level background: Collection of acute and convalescent COVID-19 samples took place in the United States, Italy and Spain.

As originally analysed: Amplification with reference gene primers provided the estimates of nucleated cell counts. Sequenced by immunoSEQ multiplex PCR; TCRdb stores in-frame clones only, minus some. D and trimming were read from the DNA, whereas the V and J calls and clone size are those reported in that table. The data contain about 100,000 clones, 80% to 90% of them seen just once; the ten biggest clones take up about 5.3%. This CDR3 region has 14 residues. Unmatched junction bases numbered 4, after V lost 4 bases and J lost 7 bases. Looked up from germline, CDR1 is SGHTA and CDR2 is FQGNSA. This sequence originates from a human donor in a cohort sampled during active COVID-19. This chain joins TRBV7-2 and TRBJ1-4; 9 bases map to TRBD1. Sequenced: peripheral blood. CDR3 DNA sequence: TGTGCCAGCAGCTCCGGGACAGGGACTGAAAAACTGTTTTTT. It codes for CASSSGTGTEKLFF.